The source of this TCR beta chain is a study of blood T cell repertoires in COVID-19. Study details: Acute and convalescent COVID-19 specimens originated in the United States, Italy and Spain. From T cells, B-cell-depleted T cells, or PBMCs came the material, which was cDNA or gDNA.

Sequencing used immunoSEQ multiplex PCR; TCRdb keeps in-frame clones, though not all of them. Among around 380,000 clones listed, approximately 77% were seen once. There are 16 residues in the CDR3. V trimming: 2 bases; J trimming: 2 bases; junction bases outside the gene matches: 4. Germline V gene sequence: CDR1 MDHEN, CDR2 SYDVKM. The chain employs TRBV28 and TRBJ1-5; 9 bases line up with TRBD1. The origin of this receptor is a human donor with acute or convalescent COVID-19. The donor label of this sample is uncertain. Sequenced input: peripheral blood. The CDR3 DNA is TGTGCCAGCAGTTTAGGGACAGGGAAGGGCAATCAGCCCCAGCATTTT. Its protein is CASSLGTGKGNQPQHF.